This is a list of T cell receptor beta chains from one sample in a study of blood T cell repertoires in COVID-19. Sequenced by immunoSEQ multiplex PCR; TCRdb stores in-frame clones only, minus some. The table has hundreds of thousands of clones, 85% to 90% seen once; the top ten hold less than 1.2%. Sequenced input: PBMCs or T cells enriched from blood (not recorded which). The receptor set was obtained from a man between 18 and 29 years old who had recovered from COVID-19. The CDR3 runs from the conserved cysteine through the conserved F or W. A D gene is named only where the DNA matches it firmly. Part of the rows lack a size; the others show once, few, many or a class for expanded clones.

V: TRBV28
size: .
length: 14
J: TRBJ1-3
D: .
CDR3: CASSLAMAGNTIYF
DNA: TGTGCCAGCAGTTTAGCTATGGCTGGAAACACCATATATTTT

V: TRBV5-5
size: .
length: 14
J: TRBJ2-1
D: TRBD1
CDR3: CASSVRDSHNEQFF
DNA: TGTGCCAGCAGCGTACGGGACAGCCACAATGAGCAGTTCTTC

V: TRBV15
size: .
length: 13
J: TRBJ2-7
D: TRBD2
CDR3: CATSGLAGYEQYF
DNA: TGTGCCACCAGCGGACTAGCGGGGTACGAGCAGTACTTC

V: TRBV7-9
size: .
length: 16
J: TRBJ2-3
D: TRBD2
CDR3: CASSYVAGGSTDTQYF
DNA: TGTGCCAGCAGCTACGTAGCGGGGGGAAGTACAGATACGCAGTATTTT

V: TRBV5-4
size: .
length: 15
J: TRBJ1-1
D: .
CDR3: CASSLVSRRGTEAFF
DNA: TGTGCCAGCAGCTTGGTGTCCAGGCGGGGCACTGAAGCTTTCTTT

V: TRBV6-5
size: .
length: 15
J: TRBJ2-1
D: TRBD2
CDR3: CASSGLAGGPNEQFF
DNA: TGTGCCAGCAGCGGCCTAGCGGGAGGGCCCAATGAGCAGTTCTTC

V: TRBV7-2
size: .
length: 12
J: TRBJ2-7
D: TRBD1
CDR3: CASSLDRGEQYF
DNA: TGTGCCAGCAGCTTAGACAGGGGGGAGCAGTACTTC

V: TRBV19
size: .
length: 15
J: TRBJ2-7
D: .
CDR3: CASKLGAQLSYEQYF
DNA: TGTGCCAGTAAGTTGGGGGCTCAACTCTCCTACGAGCAGTACTTC

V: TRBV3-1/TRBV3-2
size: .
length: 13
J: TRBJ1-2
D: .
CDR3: CASSQGVNYGYTF
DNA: TGTGCCAGCAGCCAAGGAGTTAACTATGGCTACACCTTC

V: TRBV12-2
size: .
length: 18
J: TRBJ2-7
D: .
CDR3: CASRPKGATRQGGYEQYF
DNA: TGTGCAAGTCGCCCCAAGGGGGCAACCCGACAGGGCGGGTACGAGCAGTACTTC

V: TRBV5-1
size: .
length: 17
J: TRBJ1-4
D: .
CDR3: CASSGVGEGATNEKLFF
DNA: TGCGCCAGCAGCGGAGTCGGGGAGGGTGCAACTAATGAAAAACTGTTTTTT

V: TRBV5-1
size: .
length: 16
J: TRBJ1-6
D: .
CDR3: CASSLTELSYNSPLHF
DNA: TGCGCCAGCAGCTTAACAGAACTCTCCTATAATTCACCCCTCCACTTT

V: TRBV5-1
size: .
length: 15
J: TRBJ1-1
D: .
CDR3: CASSLAAGTNTEAFF
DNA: TGCGCCAGCAGCTTGGCCGCGGGTACGAACACTGAAGCTTTCTTT

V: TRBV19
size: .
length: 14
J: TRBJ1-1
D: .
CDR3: CASTLGGGNTEAFF
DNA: TGTGCCAGCACCCTCGGGGGGGGGAACACTGAAGCTTTCTTT

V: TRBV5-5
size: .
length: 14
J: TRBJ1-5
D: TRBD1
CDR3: CASSSGTVNQPQHF
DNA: TGTGCCAGCAGCTCCGGGACAGTCAATCAGCCCCAGCATTTT

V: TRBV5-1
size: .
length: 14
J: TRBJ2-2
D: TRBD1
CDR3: CASSFRTGAGELFF
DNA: TGCGCCAGCAGCTTCAGGACAGGGGCCGGGGAGCTGTTTTTT

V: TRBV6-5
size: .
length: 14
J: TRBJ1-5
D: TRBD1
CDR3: CASRKGARGQPQHF
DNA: TGTGCCAGCAGAAAGGGGGCTAGAGGTCAGCCCCAGCATTTT

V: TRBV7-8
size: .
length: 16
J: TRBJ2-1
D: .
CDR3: CASTPGEFSSYNEQFF
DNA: TGTGCCAGCACCCCCGGGGAGTTTAGCTCCTACAATGAGCAGTTCTTC

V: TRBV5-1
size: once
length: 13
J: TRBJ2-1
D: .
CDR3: CASRASEINEQFF
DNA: TGCGCCAGCAGGGCTAGCGAGATCAATGAGCAGTTCTTC

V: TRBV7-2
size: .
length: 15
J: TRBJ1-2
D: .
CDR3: CASSPSTGTKGSYTF
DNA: TGTGCCAGCAGCCCATCCACCGGGACTAAGGGAAGCTACACCTTC